A single sample gave rise to the 25 T cell receptor beta chains below, sequenced in a study of neoadjuvant anti-PD-1 for oral cavity cancer. Time point given: after neoadjuvant nivolumab, at surgical resection. TCRdb's copy holds only in-frame clones and misses some; the assay was immunoSEQ multiplex PCR. The data contain 63,000 or so clones, approximately 87% of them singletons. Sequenced material: PBMCs, taken after nivolumab (anti-PD-1) treatment. The receptors here all came from a person aged 40-85 years with oral cavity squamous cell carcinoma.

The gene calls are TRBV4-1 and TRBJ2-7; D is possibly TRBD1 (5 bases). The length of the CDR3 is 13 residues. V was trimmed by 4 bases and J by 5 bases, leaving 12 bases between them. Germline V gene sequence: CDR1 MGHRA, CDR2 YSYEKL. The CDR3 sequence: CASSLLVGDEQYF. Written as DNA, the CDR3 is TGCGCCAGCAGCCTACTTGTAGGGGACGAGCAGTACTTC.

The V and J genes are TRBV29-1 and TRBJ1-4; D is undetermined. Germline CDR1 and CDR2: SQVTM and ANQGSEA. V was shortened by 6 bases and J by 3 bases, with 11 bases between the two germline ends. This CDR3 contains 13 residues. The CDR3 here is CSVRSSPNEKLFF. DNA for the CDR3: TGCAGCGTGAGGTCCTCCCCTAATGAAAAACTGTTTTTT.

This rearrangement joins TRBV7-6 to TRBJ2-6; D gene uncertain. The CDR3 sequence is 15 residues long. Germline V gene sequence: CDR1 SGHVS, CDR2 FNYEAQ. Trimming left V 5 bases short and J 0 bases short, with 8 bases between. CDR3 sequence: CASSRRYSGANVLTF. The DNA of the CDR3 is TGTGCCAGCAGCCGCCGGTACTCTGGGGCCAACGTCCTGACTTTC.

In nucleotides, the CDR3 is TGCGCCAGCAGCCCAGGGACCGACATAGCCAAAAACATTCAGTACTTC. Amino acid sequence: CASSPGTDIAKNIQYF. J is TRBJ2-4 and V is TRBV4-1, with D perhaps being TRBD1 or TRBD2 (5 bases each). V was clipped by 4 bases and J by 0 bases, with 13 bases between them. The CDR3 extends over 16 amino acids. Germline CDR1 is MGHRA and CDR2 is YSYEKL.

The chain has TRBV5-1 and TRBJ1-3, with D perhaps TRBD1 (5 bases). The length of the CDR3 is 16 residues. Germline CDR1 and CDR2: SGHRS and YFSETQ. V was pared by 0 bases and J by 1 base, with 11 bases between. Written as DNA, the CDR3 is TGCGCCAGCAGCTTGGACACGGACACTTCTGGAAACACCATATATTTT. This sequence encodes CASSLDTDTSGNTIYF.

The V gene is TRBV7-9, the J gene TRBJ1-1; D is ambiguous. The germline gives CDR1 SEHNR, CDR2 FQNEAQ (reference sequence). This CDR3 spans 13 amino acids. V was clipped by 1 base and J by 3 bases, with 6 bases between them. This CDR3 is CASSLGSYTEAFF. Written as DNA, the CDR3 is TGTGCCAGCAGCTTAGGAAGTTACACTGAAGCTTTCTTT.

This chain joins TRBV5-1 and TRBJ2-7; 10 bases align to TRBD2. CDR1 SGHRS and CDR2 YFSETQ come from the germline V gene. With V trimmed by 0 bases and J by 6 bases, 6 bases remained unmatched. The CDR3 consists of 15 residues. This CDR3 reads CASSLGVAGGGEQYF. In nucleotides, the CDR3 is TGCGCCAGCAGCTTGGGGGTAGCGGGAGGCGGCGAGCAGTACTTC.

The chain carries TRBV11-2 and TRBJ1-1, with a tentative D call TRBD1 (5 bases). The germline V and J ends were trimmed by 4 bases and 0 bases, with 12 bases remaining between them. The germline CDR1 and CDR2 sequences are SGHAT and FQNNGV. The CDR3 is 15 residues long. This CDR3 reads CASSWYRRLNTEAFF. CDR3 coding DNA: TGTGCCAGCAGCTGGTACAGGCGATTGAACACTGAAGCTTTCTTT.

The chain carries TRBV5-1 and TRBJ2-4; TRBD2 is a possible D gene (7 bases). Trimming cost V 4 bases and J 5 bases, with 13 bases left between them. There are 14 residues in the CDR3. The germline V gene encodes CDR1 SGHRS and CDR2 YFSETQ. The CDR3 is CASSTGTTENIQYF. CDR3 nucleotides: TGCGCCAGCAGCACAGGGACTACCGAAAACATTCAGTACTTC.

The chain combines TRBV5-1 with TRBJ2-1; no reliable D call. V was cut by 4 bases and J by 0 bases, with 11 bases left in between. CDR3 length equals 15 residues. Germline V gives CDR1 SGHRS, CDR2 YFSETQ. The CDR3 region has the DNA TGCGCCAGCAGCCCCACTTCCTACTCCTACAATGAGCAGTTCTTC. Translation: CASSPTSYSYNEQFF.

The rearrangement links TRBV19 to TRBJ1-3; tentatively, D is TRBD1 (6 bases). This CDR3 has 14 residues. Per germline, CDR1 LNHDA and CDR2 SQIVND (reference sequence). With 3 bases removed from V and 6 bases from J, the gap between germline ends came to 12 bases. This CDR3 is CASSIQQGVNTIYF. The CDR3 DNA is TGTGCCAGTAGTATCCAACAGGGAGTAAACACCATATATTTT.

V gene TRBV12-2 combines with J gene TRBJ1-4; the table's D call, TRBD1, was not checked against the DNA. TRBV12-2 is recorded as a pseudogene. The CDR3 extends over 18 amino acids. DNA of the CDR3: TGTGCAAGTCGCCCGAATCCAGGGAACTTCGCAACTAATGAAAAACTGTTTTTT. Its protein is CASRPNPGNFATNEKLFF.

V usage is TRBV14 and J usage is TRBJ1-2, with 7 bases fitting TRBD1. CDR1 is SGHDN and CDR2 is FVKESK in the germline V gene. Trimming cost V 5 bases and J 8 bases; bases outside gene matches: 8. The CDR3 runs to 13 residues. DNA of the CDR3: TGTGCCAGCAGCTTCGACAGGGTGGGCGGCTACACCTTC. This gives the protein CASSFDRVGGYTF.

This chain uses TRBV27 with TRBJ2-3, with 8 bases that match TRBD1. The CDR3 is 16 residues long. With 0 bases clipped from V and 8 bases from J, the junction kept 10 bases outside the gene matches. Germline lookup yields CDR1 MNHEY and CDR2 SMNVEV (reference sequence). The CDR3 spells CASSLSRTGRRSTQYF. Written as DNA, the CDR3 is TGTGCCAGCAGTTTATCCAGGACAGGGAGGCGGAGTACGCAGTATTTT.

The V call is TRBV7-6, the J call TRBJ2-7; D may be TRBD1 or TRBD2 (6 bases each). The CDR3 has 13 amino acids. V shed 7 bases and J shed 6 bases, with 16 bases lying between them. Germline loops: CDR1 SGHVS, CDR2 FNYEAQ. DNA of the CDR3: TGTGCCAGCACTGATATAGGGGGGCGCGAGCAGTACTTC. This encodes CASTDIGGREQYF.

The V call is TRBV7-9, the J call TRBJ1-2; no clear D gene. The CDR3 is made up of 12 amino acids. The germline V gene encodes CDR1 SEHNR and CDR2 FQNEAQ (reference sequence). Trimming left V 1 base short and J 4 bases short, with 4 bases between. The CDR3 nucleotides are TGTGCCAGCAGCTTAGTGGGCTATGGCTACACCTTC. This codes for CASSLVGYGYTF.

The chain uses TRBV19 and TRBJ2-5; perhaps TRBD2 as D (5 bases). Germline V lookup: CDR1 LNHDA, CDR2 SQIVND (reference sequence). The CDR3 length is 13 residues. Trimming removed 3 bases from V and 5 bases from J, with 10 bases in between. The DNA for the CDR3 is TGTGCCAGTAGTATTGGGCAGCGGGAGACCCAGTACTTC. The encoded protein is CASSIGQRETQYF.

This clone has only one observation. V gene TRBV28 combines with J gene TRBJ2-4; tentatively, D is TRBD2 (6 bases). The CDR3 consists of 14 residues. The V gene lost 6 bases and the J gene lost 5 bases, with 14 bases spanning the gap. Germline lookup yields CDR1 MDHEN and CDR2 SYDVKM. CDR3: CASRTPGLQNIQYF. CDR3 coding DNA: TGTGCCAGCAGGACTCCGGGACTCCAAAACATTCAGTACTTC.

This rearrangement joins TRBV13 to TRBJ2-6; TRBD1 agrees at 7 bases. The germline gives CDR1 PRHDT, CDR2 FYEKMQ (reference sequence). There are 16 residues in the CDR3. V gave up 5 bases and J gave up 1 base; unmatched junction bases: 5. In nucleotides, the CDR3 is TGTGCCAGCAGCACCCAACAGGGGTCTGGGGCCAACGTCCTGACTTTC. Translation gives CASSTQQGSGANVLTF.

The rearrangement joins TRBV5-4 to TRBJ2-3; tentative D call: TRBD1 (6 bases). The CDR3 spans 15 residues. Trimming shortened V by 0 bases and J by 5 bases, and 13 bases separated the two germline ends. Germline CDR1 and CDR2: SGHNT and YYREEE (reference sequence). The CDR3 is CASSLGSRGGDTQYF. The CDR3, as DNA: TGTGCCAGCAGCTTGGGGTCTAGAGGGGGAGATACGCAGTATTTT.

Remarks on this clone: The sample contains more than one DNA sequence encoding this CDR3. The rearrangement joins TRBV5-1 to TRBJ1-4; D not resolved. Trimming shortened V by 0 bases and J by 4 bases, and 1 base separated the two germline ends. The CDR3 is 12 amino acids. CDR1 and CDR2 (germline): SGHRS, YFSETQ. CDR3 amino acids: CASSLGNEKLFF. The CDR3 nucleotides are TGCGCCAGCAGCTTGGGTAATGAAAAACTGTTTTTT.

The V gene is TRBV30, the J gene TRBJ1-5, with unresolved D. CDR3 length equals 14 residues. Germline-derived CDR1 and CDR2 are GTSNPN and SVGIG (reference sequence). V was shortened by 0 bases and J by 4 bases, with 10 bases between the two germline ends. CDR3 DNA sequence: TGTGCCTGGAGTGTACTGACGGCGAATCAGCCCCAGCATTTT. Amino acids: CAWSVLTANQPQHF.

The rearrangement uses TRBV30 and TRBJ2-1; the match to TRBD2 covers 7 bases. This CDR3 comprises 14 residues. Germline loops: CDR1 GTSNPN, CDR2 SVGIG (reference sequence). Trimming took 5 bases from V and 4 from J; bases not matched to a gene: 8. The CDR3 DNA is TGTGCCTGGGAAGCGGGACGACAGTACAATGAGCAGTTCTTC. Encoded protein: CAWEAGRQYNEQFF.

V is TRBV11-2 and J is TRBJ2-1, with a tentative D call TRBD1 (5 bases). CDR3 size: 15 residues. CDR1 SGHAT and CDR2 FQNNGV come from the germline V gene. V was trimmed by 5 bases and J by 7 bases, leaving 18 bases between them. As DNA, the CDR3 is TGTGCCAGCAGCCCCGACAGAGCCTCGAGGAATGAGCAGTTCTTC. It codes for CASSPDRASRNEQFF.

The chain uses TRBV11-1 and TRBJ1-5; D call uncertain. Germline V lookup: CDR1 SGHAT, CDR2 FQDESV (reference sequence). The V and J ends lost 2 bases and 2 bases respectively, with 7 bases between them. The CDR3 runs 14 residues. CDR3 bases: TGTGCCAGCAGCTTATCCGGGGGCAATCAGCCCCAGCATTTT. Encoded protein: CASSLSGGNQPQHF.